These 2 T cell receptor beta chains were sequenced from one sample in a study of T cell repertoires in cytomegalovirus infection. Which antigens these TCRs recognize remains unknown. Using its own MiXCR run on the reads, TCRdb lists one record per CDR3 protein. The data contain around 200,000 distinct CDR3 sequences, 30% to 45% of them seen just once; the ten biggest clones take up around 64%. The sample here was CD8+ T cells from cultured PBMCs, taken from culture after CMV antigen stimulation. The receptors were sampled from a human donor in good health (CMV status not recorded). Some clones in this sample may be carry-over from other donors' samples.

V usage is TRBV7-8 and J usage is TRBJ2-7, with D possibly matching TRBD2 (6 bases). The CDR3 spans 15 residues. V was pared by 0 bases and J by 2 bases, with 11 bases between. Germline assignment: CDR1 SGHVS and CDR2 FQNEAQ. Here the CDR3 DNA reads TGTGCCAGCAGCTTAGCCGGGACGGGAGCCTACGAGCAGTACTTC. It is translated as CASSLAGTGAYEQYF.

This chain uses TRBV4-2 with TRBJ1-6; 10 nucleotides line up with TRBD1. J lost 7 bases, V lost 4 bases, and 13 bases had no gene match. The germline V gene has CDR1 LGHNA and CDR2 YNFKEQ. This CDR3 comprises 18 residues. This chain's CDR3 is CASSPADRGQDWNSPLHF. CDR3 sequence (DNA): TGTGCCAGCAGCCCTGCCGACAGGGGGCAAGATTGGAATTCACCCCTCCACTTT.